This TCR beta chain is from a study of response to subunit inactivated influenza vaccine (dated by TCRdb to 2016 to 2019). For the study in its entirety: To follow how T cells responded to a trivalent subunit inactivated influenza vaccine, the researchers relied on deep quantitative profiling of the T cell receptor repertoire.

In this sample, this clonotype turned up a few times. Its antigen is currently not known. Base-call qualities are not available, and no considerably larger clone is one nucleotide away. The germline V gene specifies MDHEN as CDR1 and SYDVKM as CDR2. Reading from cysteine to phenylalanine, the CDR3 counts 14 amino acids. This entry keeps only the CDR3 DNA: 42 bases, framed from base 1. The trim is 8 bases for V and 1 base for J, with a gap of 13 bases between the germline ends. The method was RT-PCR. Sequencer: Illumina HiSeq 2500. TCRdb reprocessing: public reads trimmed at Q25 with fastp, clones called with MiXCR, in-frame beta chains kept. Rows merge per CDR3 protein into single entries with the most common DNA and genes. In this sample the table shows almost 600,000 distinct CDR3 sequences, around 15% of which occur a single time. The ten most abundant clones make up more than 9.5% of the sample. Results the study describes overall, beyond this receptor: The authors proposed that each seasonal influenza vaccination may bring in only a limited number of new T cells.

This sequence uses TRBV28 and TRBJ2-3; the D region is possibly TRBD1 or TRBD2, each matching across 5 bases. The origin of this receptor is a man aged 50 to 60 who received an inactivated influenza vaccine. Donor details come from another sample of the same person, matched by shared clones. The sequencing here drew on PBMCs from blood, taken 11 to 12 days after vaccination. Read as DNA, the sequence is TGTGCCAGCCGTGTGGGGGAACGCACAGATACGCAGTATTTT. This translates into CASRVGERTDTQYF.